This TCR beta chain was found in a study of T-cell reconstitution after alpha-beta-depleted transplantation in children. General observations from the study: At one year after transplant, newly produced T cells mostly accounted for T-cell counts and diversity. Reportedly, only several hundred clones from non-depleted graft cells drove alpha-beta T-cell counts at about two months.

The sample holds many counts of this clonotype. Antigen specificity is unknown. Molecular barcoding with unique molecular identifiers was used for the TCRbeta library. One entry per CDR3 protein results from TCRdb running MiXCR on the PCR reads. The sample contains hundreds of thousands of distinct CDR3 sequences, approximately 10% of which appear only once. The germline CDR1 and CDR2 sequences are LNHNV and YYDKDF (reference sequence). V lost 2 bases and J 5 bases, leaving 15 bases between the germline ends. The CDR3 runs to 15 residues. This TCR derives from a child younger than two with acute myeloid leukemia, due to receive a stem cell transplant. The input for sequencing was PBMCs, taken before TCRalphabeta/CD19-depleted stem cell transplant. The chain employs TRBV15 and TRBJ1-1; D is unclear. The CDR3 is CATSRSVSGITEAFF. The CDR3 coding sequence is TGTGCCACCAGCAGATCAGTGAGCGGGATAACTGAAGCTTTCTTT. Full variable domain (rest looked up from reference TRBV15 and TRBJ1-1): DAMVIQNPRYQVTQFGKPVTLSCSQTLNHNVMYWYQQKSSQAPKLLFHYYDKDFNNEADTPDNFQSRRPNTSFCFLDIRSPGLGDTAMYLCATSRSVSGITEAFFGQGTRLTVV.